The source of this TCR beta chain is a study of shared clonotypes between healthy human individuals. Across the whole study: A couple of women and three men aged 18 to 49 made up the donors.

Method: immunoSEQ multiplex PCR; TCRdb's copy keeps in-frame clones and lacks some. The sample yields 650,000 to 750,000 clones, roughly 70% seen once. As to this clone: The antigen is not known.

The study separated CD4+ cells into CD45RA+ naive and CD45RA-negative memory subsets. Study-wide results and caveats: It was anticipated that sequencing depth would influence how many clonotypes donors shared.

Material: memory CD4+ T cells sorted from blood. Specified subset: CD45RA-negative fraction. The receptor comes from a woman under 40 in good health.

CDR3 region: CSANRYGATGELFF. CDR3 coding DNA: TGCAGCGCTAACCGATACGGGGCCACCGGGGAGCTGTTTTTT. This sequence joins TRBV29-1 and TRBJ2-2, with D perhaps being TRBD1 or TRBD2 (5 bases each). Trimming took off 7 bases at V and 4 bases at J, with 16 bases between the two ends. The CDR3 totals 14 residues. Germline V CDR1 and CDR2: SQVTM, ANQGSEA.